Presented here are 14 T cell receptor beta chains from one specimen sequenced in a study of identifying expanded T cells in peripheral blood. The assay was immunoSEQ multiplex PCR, and TCRdb's table has in-frame clones only and misses some. The sample includes 100,000 or so clones, around 90% of them seen just once. Sequenced material: blood. Receptors originate from a person aged 18 to 70 in good health.

This clone appeared a single time. The chain employs TRBV5-1 and TRBJ1-1; D possibly corresponds to TRBD1 (5 bases). Germline CDR1 SGHRS, CDR2 YFSETQ. V was cut by 4 bases and J by 8 bases, with 24 bases left in between. CDR3 length equals 16 residues. As DNA, the CDR3 is TGCGCCAGCAGCAGAACCGGGACCCAGGTATTTACCGAAGCTTTCTTT. It translates to CASSRTGTQVFTEAFF. The whole variable domain, remainder taken from reference TRBV5-1 and TRBJ1-1, is KAGVTQTPRYLIKTRGQQVTLSCSPISGHRSVSWYQQTPGQGLQFLFEYFSETQRNKGNFPGRFSGRQFSNSRSEMNVSTLELGDSALYLCASSRTGTQVFTEAFFGQGTRLTVV.

This chain uses TRBV5-1 with TRBJ2-3; TRBD2 aligns across 9 bases. V lost 3 bases and J lost 6; bases outside the gene matches: 5. The germline CDR1 and CDR2 sequences are SGHRS and YFSETQ. This CDR3 is 14 amino acids long. The DNA for the CDR3 is TGCGCCAGCAGCTCCGGACTAGCGTCGGATACGCAGTATTTT. This translates into CASSSGLASDTQYF.

For this clone: One junction end does not reproduce the germline sequence, and a read error may be involved. CDR3 region: CASSIAGGPPDEQYF. CDR3 bases: TGTGCCAGCAGCATAGCGGGGGGGCCTCCCGACGAGCAGTACTTC. The chain is built from TRBV7-9 and TRBJ2-7, with TRBD2 matching over 11 bases. Germline V gives CDR1 SEHNR, CDR2 FQNEAQ (reference sequence). This CDR3 spans 15 amino acids.

The genes are TRBV18 and TRBJ2-1; 8 bases fit TRBD2. The CDR3 runs to 16 residues. Germline CDR1 and CDR2: KGHSH and LQKENI. V lost 6 bases to trimming and J lost 0 bases; unmatched junction nucleotides: 7. The CDR3 nucleotides read TGTGCCAGCTCCGCCTTAGCGGGGAACTCCTACAATGAGCAGTTCTTC. The encoded protein is CASSALAGNSYNEQFF.

CDR3 coding DNA: TGTGCCAGCAGCTTAGGCCAGAATCAGCCCCAGCATTTT. Protein product: CASSLGQNQPQHF. The chain carries TRBV11-1 and TRBJ1-5; D is unclear. The V and J ends lost 1 base and 4 bases respectively, with 5 bases between them. CDR1 is SGHAT and CDR2 is FQDESV in the germline V gene (reference sequence). The CDR3 loop spans 13 amino acids.

J is TRBJ2-1 and V is TRBV19, with D tentatively TRBD2 (6 bases). The V gene's germline CDR1 is LNHDA and CDR2 SQIVND (reference sequence). This CDR3 is built from 15 residues. Trimming left V 3 bases short and J 1 base short, with 10 bases between. The CDR3 DNA follows: TGTGCCAGTAGTATGAGGGACTCGTCCTACAATGAGCAGTTCTTC. This codes for CASSMRDSSYNEQFF.

The chain employs TRBV2 and TRBJ2-3, with D possibly being TRBD1 (6 bases). V shed 5 bases and J shed 3 bases, with 12 bases lying between them. CDR1 SNHLY and CDR2 FYNNEI come from the germline V gene. This CDR3 is built from 14 residues. The CDR3: CASSPGELTDTQYF. DNA of the CDR3: TGTGCCAGCAGTCCAGGGGAATTGACAGATACGCAGTATTTT.

V gene TRBV28 combines with J gene TRBJ2-1, with 7 bases lining up with TRBD1. V lost 1 base and J lost 0; bases outside the gene matches: 6. The CDR3 contains 17 residues. CDR1 is MDHEN, CDR2 SYDVKM, per germline. Here the CDR3 DNA reads TGTGCCAGCAGTTTATCGAAGACAGGGAGCTCCTACAATGAGCAGTTCTTC. Amino acids: CASSLSKTGSSYNEQFF.

This chain links TRBV5-1 with TRBJ2-1; D call uncertain. This CDR3 spans 16 amino acids. From germline, CDR1 is SGHRS and CDR2 YFSETQ. With 0 bases removed from V and 0 bases from J, the gap between germline ends came to 10 bases. CDR3 coding DNA: TGCGCCAGCAGCTTGGCTTTGCGGAACTCCTACAATGAGCAGTTCTTC. Its protein is CASSLALRNSYNEQFF.

CDR3 coding DNA: TGTGCCAGCAGCGGAGGGACAGCCTATGGCTACACCTTC. Amino acids: CASSGGTAYGYTF. This chain connects TRBV9 to TRBJ1-2; 7 bases align to TRBD1. Germline CDR1 reads SGDLS; CDR2 reads YYNGEE. The CDR3 totals 13 residues. Germline trimming cut 3 bases from V and 4 bases from J; bases unmatched to any gene: 3. The whole variable domain, filled in from reference TRBV9 and TRBJ1-2, reads DSGVTQTPKHLITATGQRVTLRCSPRSGDLSVYWYQQSLDQGLQFLIQYYNGEERAKGNILERFSAQQFPDLHSELNLSSLELGDSALYFCASSGGTAYGYTFGSGTRLTVV.

This rearrangement joins TRBV11-1 to TRBJ1-2; D unresolved. Germline V gives CDR1 SGHAT, CDR2 FQDESV (reference sequence). The V gene lost 1 base and the J gene lost 4 bases, with 13 bases spanning the gap. This CDR3 is 15 amino acids long. The CDR3 coding sequence is TGTGCCAGCAGCTTAGAGGAATCGGGTCCCTATGGCTACACCTTC. It encodes CASSLEESGPYGYTF.

The chain uses TRBV13 and TRBJ2-7, with a weak D call TRBD1 (6 bases). V gave up 4 bases and J gave up 1 base, with 11 bases separating them. The CDR3 covers 14 residues. From germline, CDR1 is PRHDT and CDR2 FYEKMQ (reference sequence). The CDR3 nucleotides read TGTGCCAGCAGCTCCCGAGGGGGTTCCTACGAGCAGTACTTC. This sequence encodes CASSSRGGSYEQYF.

This chain connects TRBV30 to TRBJ1-5; D ambiguous. V lost 2 bases and J 1 base, leaving 12 bases between the germline ends. Looked up from germline, CDR1 is GTSNPN and CDR2 is SVGIG (reference sequence). The CDR3 sequence is 15 residues long. CDR3 in DNA: TGTGCCTGGAGTCAGGATAGCTTCAGCAATCAGCCCCAGCATTTT. Amino acid sequence: CAWSQDSFSNQPQHF.

The chain has TRBV7-2 and TRBJ2-5, with D perhaps being TRBD1 or TRBD2 (5 bases each). Germline assignment: CDR1 SGHTA and CDR2 FQGNSA. There are 15 residues in the CDR3. V lost 6 bases, J lost 6 bases, and 20 bases lay in between. As DNA, the CDR3 is TGTGCCAGCAGTCGCATTCCGGGACCCAGACAGACCCAGTACTTC. Translated, it gives CASSRIPGPRQTQYF. The variable domain in full, completed from reference TRBV7-2 and TRBJ2-5, reads GAGVSQSPSNKVTEKGKDVELRCDPISGHTALYWYRQSLGQGLEFLIYFQGNSAPDKSGLPSDRFSAERTGGSVSTLTIQRTQQEDSAVYLCASSRIPGPRQTQYFGPGTRLLVL.